The subject of this entry is one T cell receptor beta chain. This receptor's antigen is unknown. Base quality data are lacking; no much larger clone is found one base away. Samples from volunteer blood donors who had recovered from COVID-19 were contributed by a second Seattle source. Whole blood was collected in K2EDTA tubes by collaborating institutions according to the institutions' own protocols. Collaborator samples were shipped for TCRbeta analysis as frozen whole blood, isolated PBMCs, or DNA extracted from either sample type. Relative to germline, V is missing 6 bases and J is missing 4 bases, with 9 bases of the junction outside any gene match. From the germline V gene (reference sequence), CDR1 is LNHNV and CDR2 is YYDKDF. Including cysteine and phenylalanine, the CDR3 has 15 amino acids. Only CDR3 DNA is held: 45 bases, read in frame from base 1. TCRbeta CDR3 regions were amplified from genomic DNA by means of the immunoSEQ Assay, a bias-controlled multiplex PCR. In the source study's methods: Within the assay, amplification of reference gene primers was used to estimate how many nucleated cells each sample contained. To quantify the absolute abundance of each unique TCRbeta CDR3 rearrangement, sequence reads were collapsed and filtered. Productive Simpson clonality was computed per sample as the square root of Simpson's diversity index over productive rearrangements. The clones in this table, taken by TCRdb from immuneACCESS, are in-frame only. Not every clone is retained; where verified, under half of the shortfall comes from an unresolved V gene, and the cause of the rest is unknown. The V and J calls and the clone size are those of that table, but D and trimming were determined from the DNA. This sample comprises over 250,000 clones, around 89% of them detected only once. The leading ten clones occupy 0.95% to 1% of the sample.

The sample originates from a study of blood T cell repertoires in COVID-19 (dated by TCRdb to the early 2020s). Describing the broader study: Samples from collaborators originated in the United States, Italy and Spain and spanned both the acute and convalescent phases of COVID-19. The repertoires were released in a freely available public database meant as a resource for research on the immune response to SARS-CoV-2. Samples came from the ongoing ImmuneRACE study (first 160 participants) plus 1,254 subjects from 6 global collaborators. A de-identified subject ID, COVID-19 status, age in years and sex were almost always included in the sample metadata. Where available, HLA class I and class II types were obtained from metadata supplied by the sample provider rather than from assay-based typing. The dataset comprised deeply sampled blood TCRbeta repertoires from subjects exposed to, actively infected with, or recovered from COVID-19. The prospective study material was composed of cDNA or gDNA derived from T cells, B-cell-depleted T cells, or PBMCs.

The study at large found these results: How much clinical and demographic metadata was included differed by source and by participant, and the metadata was provided uncurated.

This receptor was taken from a woman in her 40s who had recovered from COVID-19. The specimen was peripheral blood. The chain links TRBV15 with TRBJ2-1; TRBD1 aligns with 7 central bases. In nucleotides, the sequence is TGTGCCACCAGACCCCCGGGACAGCGTTACAATGAGCAGTTCTTC. Its translation reads: CATRPPGQRYNEQFF.